The 23 T cell receptor beta chains below were found in one sample sequenced in a study of blood T cell repertoires in COVID-19 (dated by TCRdb to the early 2020s). Libraries were made using the immunoSEQ multiplex PCR assay. TCRdb mirrors the immuneACCESS table, restricted to in-frame sequences. Some clones are absent from its copies; in checked studies, under half trace to an unresolved V gene, and the reason for the others is unknown. The sample table lists 200,000 to 250,000 clones, 83% of them with a count of one. Jointly, the top ten make up approximately 4.9% of the sample. The source material was PBMCs or T cells enriched from blood (not recorded which). These receptors originate from a woman between 45 and 65 years old who had been exposed to COVID-19.

The rearrangement uses TRBV24-1 and TRBJ1-2; D is ambiguous. This CDR3 comprises 13 residues. V was clipped by 9 bases and J by 3 bases, with 13 bases between them. CDR1 KGHDR and CDR2 SFDVKD come from the germline V gene. CDR3 sequence reads: CATQRDRDYGYTF. The CDR3 DNA follows: TGTGCCACCCAGCGGGATCGAGACTATGGCTACACCTTC.

The chain combines TRBV27 with TRBJ1-1, with a possible D match to TRBD1 (6 bases). V was trimmed by 8 bases and J by 8 bases, leaving 18 bases between them. The CDR3 has 13 residues. Germline CDR1 MNHEY, CDR2 SMNVEV (reference sequence). CDR3 amino acids: CASRLVLDREAFF. Written as DNA, the CDR3 is TGTGCCAGCCGACTTGTATTGGACAGAGAAGCTTTCTTT.

The CDR3 reads CASSQVGQGDGYGYTF. The CDR3, as DNA: TGTGCCAGCAGCCAAGTCGGACAGGGAGACGGCTATGGCTACACCTTC. This chain joins TRBV4-2 and TRBJ1-2, with 8 bases matching TRBD1. V was pared by 1 base and J by 4 bases, with 8 bases of the junction left unmatched. From germline, CDR1 is LGHNA and CDR2 YNFKEQ. CDR3 length equals 16 residues.

The J gene is TRBJ1-2, the V gene TRBV7-9, with unresolved D. The CDR3 is 13 amino acids. V lost 0 bases, J lost 1 base, and 3 bases lay in between. The germline V gene has CDR1 SEHNR and CDR2 FQNEAQ (reference sequence). CDR3 sequence reads: CASSLASNYGYTF. CDR3 nucleotides: TGTGCCAGCAGCTTAGCCAGTAACTATGGCTACACCTTC.

The count of this clone is one. This chain uses TRBV9 with TRBJ2-7, with 12 bases aligning to TRBD2. The CDR3 has 14 residues. Germline V gene lookup returns CDR1 SGDLS and CDR2 YYNGEE. With 0 bases clipped from V and 7 bases from J, the junction kept 2 bases outside the gene matches. CDR3 in amino acids: CASSVGLAGDEQYF. The CDR3 coding sequence is TGTGCCAGCAGCGTAGGACTAGCGGGGGATGAGCAGTACTTC.

The chain recombines TRBV14 with TRBJ1-1; the D gene is possibly TRBD1 (6 bases). V dropped 4 bases and J dropped 2 bases, with 17 bases sitting between them. The germline gives CDR1 SGHDN, CDR2 FVKESK. The CDR3 has 16 residues. CDR3 loop: CASSPWDTLTNTEAFF. Here the CDR3 DNA reads TGTGCCAGCAGCCCCTGGGACACTCTAACTAACACTGAAGCTTTCTTT.

The V and J genes are TRBV5-1 and TRBJ2-1, with D uncertain. In germline, CDR1 is SGHRS, CDR2 YFSETQ. The CDR3 contains 13 residues. V was clipped by 4 bases and J by 4 bases, with 9 bases between them. CDR3 protein: CASSELLYNEQFF. The CDR3 DNA is TGCGCCAGCAGCGAGTTGTTGTACAATGAGCAGTTCTTC.

The DNA for the CDR3 is TGTGCCAGCAGCCCTGAGGATCACCCGAGCACTGAAGCTTTCTTT. Its translation: CASSPEDHPSTEAFF. The chain combines TRBV7-3 with TRBJ1-1; D is unclear. In germline, CDR1 is SGHTA, CDR2 FQGTGA. There are 15 residues in the CDR3. Trimming removed 5 bases from V and 4 bases from J, with 17 bases in between.

In its sample, this clone was seen a few times. One junction end disagrees with the germline gene, perhaps due to a read error. The chain links TRBV5-4 to TRBJ1-2; no definite D call. In germline, CDR1 is SGHNT, CDR2 YYREEE (reference sequence). The CDR3 extends over 14 amino acids. The chain's CDR3 is CASSLERPAYGYTF. The DNA for the CDR3 is TGTGCCAGCAGTTTGGAGCGACCAGCCTATGGCTACACCTTC.

The chain carries TRBV5-1 and TRBJ2-1; TRBD2 is a possible D gene (5 bases). CDR3 size: 11 residues. Per the germline V gene, CDR1 is SGHRS and CDR2 is YFSETQ. Trimming pared 2 bases from V and 15 bases from J, leaving 12 bases between. This chain's CDR3 is CASSFQSEVFF. CDR3 DNA: TGCGCCAGCAGCTTTCAGTCGGAGGTGTTCTTC.

The chain carries TRBV4-2 and TRBJ2-1, with TRBD2 identical over 9 bases. Germline CDR1 and CDR2: LGHNA and YNFKEQ. The CDR3 totals 15 residues. J lost 4 bases, V lost 3 bases, and 4 bases had no gene match. CDR3 DNA sequence: TGTGCCAGCAGCCAGGGGCTAGCGGGGTACAATGAGCAGTTCTTC. This sequence encodes CASSQGLAGYNEQFF.

The chain combines TRBV18 with TRBJ1-3, with a possible D match to TRBD1 (5 bases). From germline, CDR1 is KGHSH and CDR2 LQKENI. The CDR3 contains 13 residues. Deletions cut 3 bases from V and 3 bases from J, with 6 bases between. The CDR3 protein is CASSPQGGNTIYF. CDR3 nucleotides: TGTGCCAGCTCACCGCAGGGTGGAAACACCATATATTTT.

The rearrangement links TRBV6-5 to TRBJ2-1, with D maybe TRBD2 (5 bases). The CDR3 is made up of 13 amino acids. Per germline, CDR1 MNHEY and CDR2 SVGAGI. V lost 11 bases and J lost 1, with 12 bases in between. CDR3 amino acids: CASRTASYNEQFF. CDR3 in DNA: TGTGCCTCTCGGACTGCATCCTACAATGAGCAGTTCTTC.

V usage is TRBV12-3 or TRBV12-4 and J usage is TRBJ1-1; D remains ambiguous. Trimming took off 2 bases at V and 3 bases at J, with 7 bases between the two ends. This CDR3 spans 13 amino acids. CDR3: CASSLKRDTEAFF. CDR3 in DNA: TGTGCCAGCAGTTTAAAGAGAGACACTGAAGCTTTCTTT.

The rearrangement uses TRBV9 and TRBJ1-2; 11 bases map to TRBD1. From germline, CDR1 is SGDLS and CDR2 YYNGEE. This CDR3 region has 17 residues. V lost 4 bases and J lost 1; bases outside the gene matches: 9. CDR3 region: CASSPDRGRSRNYGYTF. CDR3 DNA sequence: TGTGCCAGCAGCCCGGACAGGGGGCGCAGTCGTAACTATGGCTACACCTTC.

This chain uses TRBV11-3 with TRBJ2-2; the match to TRBD2 covers 9 bases. Germline CDR1 reads SGHNT; CDR2 reads YENEEA. The CDR3 has 15 amino acids. V lost 2 bases to trimming and J lost 8 bases; unmatched junction nucleotides: 6. The CDR3 nucleotides read TGTGCCAGCAGCTTATTGCCGGGACTAGCAGGGGAGCTGTTTTTT. Its protein is CASSLLPGLAGELFF.

The chain carries TRBV5-1 and TRBJ1-1; no clear D gene. The CDR3 totals 12 residues. The germline V and J ends were trimmed by 6 bases and 5 bases, with 11 bases remaining between them. Per germline, CDR1 SGHRS and CDR2 YFSETQ. The CDR3 DNA follows: TGCGCCAGCACCGGGGAAGGGACTGAAGCTTTCTTT. It specifies CASTGEGTEAFF.

The chain links TRBV27 to TRBJ2-3; D ambiguous. Trimming removed 7 bases at V and 1 base at J, with 9 bases between. Per germline, CDR1 MNHEY and CDR2 SMNVEV (reference sequence). The CDR3 length is 13 residues. CDR3 residues: CASTQQGTDTQYF. CDR3 in DNA: TGTGCCAGCACTCAGCAGGGCACAGATACGCAGTATTTT.

The chain carries TRBV7-2 and TRBJ2-7, with D possibly being TRBD2 (5 bases). CDR1 is SGHTA and CDR2 is FQGNSA in the germline V gene. V dropped 3 bases and J dropped 4 bases, with 10 bases sitting between them. The CDR3 runs to 13 residues. The CDR3 DNA reads TGTGCCAGCAGCTTCGGAGGCGGGTACGAGCAGTACTTC. It yields the protein CASSFGGGYEQYF. The whole variable domain, filled in from reference TRBV7-2 and TRBJ2-7, reads GAGVSQSPSNKVTEKGKDVELRCDPISGHTALYWYRQSLGQGLEFLIYFQGNSAPDKSGLPSDRFSAERTGGSVSTLTIQRTQQEDSAVYLCASSFGGGYEQYFGPGTRLTVT.

The chain employs TRBV18 and TRBJ2-5; a weak D match, TRBD1 (6 bases). Trimming pared 3 bases from V and 1 base from J, leaving 24 bases between. The CDR3 length is 19 residues. Germline V gene data show CDR1 as KGHSH and CDR2 as LQKENI. The CDR3 DNA reads as TGTGCCAGCTCACCTAAAATTATTCCCTCGGGACAACGCCAAGAGACCCAGTACTTC. The encoded protein is CASSPKIIPSGQRQETQYF.

The chain uses TRBV18 and TRBJ1-2, with TRBD1 matching over 8 bases. Germline V gene data show CDR1 as KGHSH and CDR2 as LQKENI. The CDR3 length is 15 residues. V shed 3 bases and J 8 bases; nucleotides not matched to a gene: 11. In DNA form, the CDR3 reads TGTGCCAGCTCACCTAACCTTCAGGGGGCTGGGGGCTACACCTTC. It yields the protein CASSPNLQGAGGYTF.

The rearrangement links TRBV28 to TRBJ1-6; D call uncertain. Between the trimmed V and J ends, which lost 8 bases and 8 bases, there was a span of 13 bases. The CDR3 sequence is 13 residues long. Germline lookup yields CDR1 MDHEN and CDR2 SYDVKM. CDR3 in amino acids: CASSIAKYSPLHF. The CDR3 bases are TGTGCCAGCTCGATAGCAAAGTATTCACCCCTCCACTTT.

A few counts support this clone. The CDR3 nucleotides read TGTGCCAGCAGGGGCAGGGGGACTGGAAACACCATATATTTT. Translating gives CASRGRGTGNTIYF. The chain uses TRBV6-5 and TRBJ1-3; 7 positions agree with TRBD1. The junction had 4 bases not matched to a gene; V was cut back by 6 bases and J by 2 bases. This CDR3 region has 14 residues. The V gene's germline CDR1 is MNHEY and CDR2 SVGAGI.